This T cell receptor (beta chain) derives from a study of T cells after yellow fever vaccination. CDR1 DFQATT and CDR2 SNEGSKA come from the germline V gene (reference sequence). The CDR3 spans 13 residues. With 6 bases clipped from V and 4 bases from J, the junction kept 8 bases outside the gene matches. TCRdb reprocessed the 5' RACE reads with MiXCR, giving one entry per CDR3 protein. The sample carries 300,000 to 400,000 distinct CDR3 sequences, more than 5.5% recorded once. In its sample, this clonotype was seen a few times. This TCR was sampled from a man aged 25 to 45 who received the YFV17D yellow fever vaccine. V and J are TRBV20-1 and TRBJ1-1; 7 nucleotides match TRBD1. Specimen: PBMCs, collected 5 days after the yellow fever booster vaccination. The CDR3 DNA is TGCAGTGCCGAAGGAGGGGGCGGCACTGAAGCTTTCTTT. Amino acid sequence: CSAEGGGGTEAFF.